This is a list of T cell receptor beta chains from one sample in a study of beta chain features in type 1 diabetes. The data were produced by immunoSEQ multiplex PCR, yet TCRdb's version contains in-frame clones alone and is incomplete. The table lists 310,000 or so clones, less than 10% of them singletons. Material for sequencing was central memory CD4+ T cells from blood. The receptors stem from a woman younger than 30 in good health. Both conserved end residues are part of each CDR3. A D gene is named only where the DNA matches it firmly. Clone size is shown for a subset of rows, as once, few, many or a class of expanded clone.

CDR3nt: TGTGCCAGTAGTATAGCGGGAGTTTACAATGAGCAGTTCTTC; CDR3aa: CASSIAGVYNEQFF; j_gene: TRBJ2-1; d_gene: .; v_gene: TRBV19; abundance: few
CDR3nt: TGCAGCGTTCCTAAACGGACTAGTAATGAGCAGTTCTTC; CDR3aa: CSVPKRTSNEQFF; j_gene: TRBJ2-1; d_gene: TRBD2; v_gene: TRBV29-1; abundance: few
CDR3nt: TGTGCCAGCAGCTTAGTGGGCCTAGCGGGAAATAATGAGCAGTTCTTC; CDR3aa: CASSLVGLAGNNEQFF; j_gene: TRBJ2-1; d_gene: TRBD2; v_gene: TRBV7-2; abundance: .
CDR3nt: TGTGCCAGCAGCGTAATTAACAGTTTCAATCAGCCCCAGCATTTT; CDR3aa: CASSVINSFNQPQHF; j_gene: TRBJ1-5; d_gene: .; v_gene: TRBV28; abundance: many
CDR3nt: TGCGCCAGCAGCTTGGCACGGTCGAACACTGAAGCTTTCTTT; CDR3aa: CASSLARSNTEAFF; j_gene: TRBJ1-1; d_gene: .; v_gene: TRBV5-1; abundance: .
CDR3nt: TGTGCCAGTCGCCCGGGGGGACGCACAGATACGCAGTATTTT; CDR3aa: CASRPGGRTDTQYF; j_gene: TRBJ2-3; d_gene: TRBD2; v_gene: TRBV6-6; abundance: .
CDR3nt: TGTGCCAGCAGGCCGACTAGCGGGCTGTACAATGAGCAGTTCTTC; CDR3aa: CASRPTSGLYNEQFF; j_gene: TRBJ2-1; d_gene: TRBD2; v_gene: TRBV11-2; abundance: .
CDR3nt: TGTGCCAGCAGTTACACAGGGAACTATGGCTACACCTTC; CDR3aa: CASSYTGNYGYTF; j_gene: TRBJ1-2; d_gene: .; v_gene: TRBV28; abundance: .
CDR3nt: TGTGCCAGCTCCACCTTGCTGGGCCAGCCCCAGCATTTT; CDR3aa: CASSTLLGQPQHF; j_gene: TRBJ1-5; d_gene: .; v_gene: TRBV2; abundance: few
CDR3nt: TGTGCCACCAGACTTGCGGGAGGACCCTACAATGAGCAGTTCTTC; CDR3aa: CATRLAGGPYNEQFF; j_gene: TRBJ2-1; d_gene: TRBD2; v_gene: TRBV15; abundance: many
CDR3nt: TGCGCCAGCAGCTTGGCCGGGACAGCCTACGAGCAGTACTTC; CDR3aa: CASSLAGTAYEQYF; j_gene: TRBJ2-7; d_gene: TRBD1; v_gene: TRBV5-1; abundance: .
CDR3nt: TGTGCCAGCAGCTATACGGGAACACGAATGAACACTGAAGCTTTCTTT; CDR3aa: CASSYTGTRMNTEAFF; j_gene: TRBJ1-1; d_gene: .; v_gene: TRBV7-2; abundance: .
CDR3nt: TGTGCCAGCAGCCAGCAGTACCAGACAGGGATGTACGAGCAGTACTTC; CDR3aa: CASSQQYQTGMYEQYF; j_gene: TRBJ2-7; d_gene: TRBD1; v_gene: TRBV4-2; abundance: .
CDR3nt: TGTGCCAGCAGCCCCCGGGTGGGGAATGAGCAGTTCTTC; CDR3aa: CASSPRVGNEQFF; j_gene: TRBJ2-1; d_gene: .; v_gene: TRBV9; abundance: few
CDR3nt: TGTGCCAGCAGCTTGGGGGGGTTGGACACTGAAGCTTTCTTT; CDR3aa: CASSLGGLDTEAFF; j_gene: TRBJ1-1; d_gene: .; v_gene: TRBV7-8; abundance: .
CDR3nt: TGTGCCATCAGTGTTGGGGCCGCTCACGGCAATGAGCAGTTCTTC; CDR3aa: CAISVGAAHGNEQFF; j_gene: TRBJ2-1; d_gene: .; v_gene: TRBV10-3; abundance: few
CDR3nt: TGTGCCAGCAGCTTATCGGGATCGGGGACTGAAGCTTTCTTT; CDR3aa: CASSLSGSGTEAFF; j_gene: TRBJ1-1; d_gene: .; v_gene: TRBV5-5; abundance: many
CDR3nt: TGTGCCATCAGGCCGGGACTAGCGGGAGATGAGCAGTTCTTC; CDR3aa: CAIRPGLAGDEQFF; j_gene: TRBJ2-1; d_gene: TRBD2; v_gene: TRBV10-3; abundance: .
CDR3nt: TGTGCCAGCAGCGTAGGGGGCTCCGGGACCCAGTACTTC; CDR3aa: CASSVGGSGTQYF; j_gene: TRBJ2-5; d_gene: .; v_gene: TRBV9; abundance: .
CDR3nt: TGTGCCAGTAGTACCCAACCGGGACAGGGCGAGACCCAGTACTTC; CDR3aa: CASSTQPGQGETQYF; j_gene: TRBJ2-5; d_gene: TRBD1; v_gene: TRBV19; abundance: .
CDR3nt: TGTGCCAGCAGTGAGCGTTCGGGGCCTGTCTATGGCTACACCTTC; CDR3aa: CASSERSGPVYGYTF; j_gene: TRBJ1-2; d_gene: .; v_gene: TRBV2; abundance: .
CDR3nt: TGTGCCAGCAGCGCGATCCCCCGATCCGAGCAGTACTTC; CDR3aa: CASSAIPRSEQYF; j_gene: TRBJ2-7; d_gene: .; v_gene: TRBV9; abundance: few
CDR3nt: TGTGCCAGCAGCAAACAGGGGGCGTTGGATACGCAGTATTTT; CDR3aa: CASSKQGALDTQYF; j_gene: TRBJ2-3; d_gene: TRBD1; v_gene: TRBV7-9; abundance: few
CDR3nt: TGTGCCAGCAGCTCGCTATTCAGTACTGAAGCTTTCTTT; CDR3aa: CASSSLFSTEAFF; j_gene: TRBJ1-1; d_gene: .; v_gene: TRBV9; abundance: .
CDR3nt: TGTGCCAGCTTCAGGGGCTACGAGCAGTACTTC; CDR3aa: CASFRGYEQYF; j_gene: TRBJ2-7; d_gene: .; v_gene: TRBV6-5; abundance: few
CDR3nt: TGTGCCAGCACCGAAAGCGGGAGGCCGTACAATGAGCAGTTCTTC; CDR3aa: CASTESGRPYNEQFF; j_gene: TRBJ2-1; d_gene: TRBD2; v_gene: TRBV6-5; abundance: .
CDR3nt: TGTGCCAGCAGCTTAGGGGGCCTAAGCAATCAGCCCCAGCATTTT; CDR3aa: CASSLGGLSNQPQHF; j_gene: TRBJ1-5; d_gene: TRBD1; v_gene: TRBV5-4; abundance: .
CDR3nt: TGTGCCAGCAGCATTCTAGCGGGAGGGGCTACTGAGCAGTTCTTC; CDR3aa: CASSILAGGATEQFF; j_gene: TRBJ2-1; d_gene: TRBD2; v_gene: TRBV7-9; abundance: .
CDR3nt: TGTGCCAGCAGCGTGAGGTTGGAGGGCTACGAGCAGTACTTC; CDR3aa: CASSVRLEGYEQYF; j_gene: TRBJ2-7; d_gene: .; v_gene: TRBV9; abundance: few
CDR3nt: TGTGCCAGCGGGAGACAAGATACGCAGTATTTT; CDR3aa: CASGRQDTQYF; j_gene: TRBJ2-3; d_gene: .; v_gene: TRBV6-5; abundance: .
CDR3nt: TGTGCCAGCAGCTTAACTAGCGGAAAAGAGACCCAGTACTTC; CDR3aa: CASSLTSGKETQYF; j_gene: TRBJ2-5; d_gene: TRBD2; v_gene: TRBV5-6; abundance: .
CDR3nt: TGTGCCAGCAAAAGGGGCCCTGACTACGAGCAGTACTTC; CDR3aa: CASKRGPDYEQYF; j_gene: TRBJ2-7; d_gene: .; v_gene: TRBV6-5; abundance: .
CDR3nt: TGTGCCAGTAGTGCCCGACAGGGTTTCGATCAGCCCCAGCATTTT; CDR3aa: CASSARQGFDQPQHF; j_gene: TRBJ1-5; d_gene: TRBD1; v_gene: TRBV19; abundance: .
CDR3nt: TGTGCCAGCAGCACTCGGACAGGGGGCGCGAACACTGAAGCTTTCTTT; CDR3aa: CASSTRTGGANTEAFF; j_gene: TRBJ1-1; d_gene: TRBD1; v_gene: TRBV7-2; abundance: few
CDR3nt: TGTGCCAGCAGTCGGGGGCAGCCAGATACGCAGTATTTT; CDR3aa: CASSRGQPDTQYF; j_gene: TRBJ2-3; d_gene: .; v_gene: TRBV7-2; abundance: few
CDR3nt: TGTGCCAGCAGCTTAAGAAGTATCGGGGAGCTGTTTTTT; CDR3aa: CASSLRSIGELFF; j_gene: TRBJ2-2; d_gene: .; v_gene: TRBV7-3; abundance: .
CDR3nt: TGTGCCAGCAGCTTAGCCGGGACTAGCAGGTCGAGGCTCAACTTC; CDR3aa: CASSLAGTSRSRLNF; j_gene: TRBJ2-7; d_gene: TRBD2; v_gene: TRBV7-2; abundance: .
CDR3nt: TGTGCCAGCAGTTACAGGGCAGGCACCGGGGAGCTGTTTTTT; CDR3aa: CASSYRAGTGELFF; j_gene: TRBJ2-2; d_gene: .; v_gene: TRBV6-6; abundance: few
CDR3nt: TGTGCCAGCAGCCTTGCAGCGGGGTCCGCCTACAATGAGCAGTTCTTC; CDR3aa: CASSLAAGSAYNEQFF; j_gene: TRBJ2-1; d_gene: TRBD2; v_gene: TRBV11-2; abundance: .
CDR3nt: TGTGCCAGCAGCTTATCGGGAGCGGGAGCGGCCGGTGAGACCCAGTACTTC; CDR3aa: CASSLSGAGAAGETQYF; j_gene: TRBJ2-5; d_gene: TRBD2; v_gene: TRBV7-3; abundance: .
CDR3nt: TGTGCCAGCTCGACAGAGATTAACTATGGCTACACCTTC; CDR3aa: CASSTEINYGYTF; j_gene: TRBJ1-2; d_gene: .; v_gene: TRBV28; abundance: few
CDR3nt: TGTGCCAGCAGCGTAGCCACGGGACAGGCAGATACGCAGTATTTT; CDR3aa: CASSVATGQADTQYF; j_gene: TRBJ2-3; d_gene: TRBD1; v_gene: TRBV9; abundance: few
CDR3nt: TGTGCTAGTGGTGGATTAGCGGGAGCCACAGATACGCAGTATTTT; CDR3aa: CASGGLAGATDTQYF; j_gene: TRBJ2-3; d_gene: TRBD2; v_gene: TRBV12-5; abundance: .
CDR3nt: TGTGCCAGCACAACAAGCCTATACGAGCAGTACTTC; CDR3aa: CASTTSLYEQYF; j_gene: TRBJ2-7; d_gene: .; v_gene: TRBV28; abundance: .
CDR3nt: TGTGCCAGCAGTCCGGAGGGCCACGATACGCAGTATTTT; CDR3aa: CASSPEGHDTQYF; j_gene: TRBJ2-3; d_gene: .; v_gene: TRBV6-6; abundance: few
CDR3nt: TGTGCCAGCACCAAAGCGGGAGTAGACGAGCAGTACTTC; CDR3aa: CASTKAGVDEQYF; j_gene: TRBJ2-7; d_gene: TRBD2; v_gene: TRBV6-5; abundance: .
CDR3nt: TGTGCCAGCTCAAGGAAACGGGACACGTTCTGGGAGCAGTACTTC; CDR3aa: CASSRKRDTFWEQYF; j_gene: TRBJ2-7; d_gene: .; v_gene: TRBV18; abundance: few
CDR3nt: TGTGCCAGCTCACCGGTTAGCACAGATACGCAGTATTTT; CDR3aa: CASSPVSTDTQYF; j_gene: TRBJ2-3; d_gene: .; v_gene: TRBV18; abundance: .
CDR3nt: TGTGCCAGCAGGCACACGGCTAGCGGGGACCAAGAGACCCAGTACTTC; CDR3aa: CASRHTASGDQETQYF; j_gene: TRBJ2-5; d_gene: TRBD2; v_gene: TRBV7-9; abundance: few
CDR3nt: TGTGCCAGCAGCTTAGCGAAGCGGGCGGCTTACTTC; CDR3aa: CASSLAKRAAYF; j_gene: TRBJ2-5; d_gene: .; v_gene: TRBV7-2; abundance: .
CDR3nt: TGTGCCAGTAGTATCCGGGAGGGGAACACCGGGGAGCTGTTTTTT; CDR3aa: CASSIREGNTGELFF; j_gene: TRBJ2-2; d_gene: TRBD2; v_gene: TRBV19; abundance: few
CDR3nt: TGTGCCAGCCAGGGGAACACCGGGGAGCTGTTTTTT; CDR3aa: CASQGNTGELFF; j_gene: TRBJ2-2; d_gene: .; v_gene: TRBV11-1; abundance: many